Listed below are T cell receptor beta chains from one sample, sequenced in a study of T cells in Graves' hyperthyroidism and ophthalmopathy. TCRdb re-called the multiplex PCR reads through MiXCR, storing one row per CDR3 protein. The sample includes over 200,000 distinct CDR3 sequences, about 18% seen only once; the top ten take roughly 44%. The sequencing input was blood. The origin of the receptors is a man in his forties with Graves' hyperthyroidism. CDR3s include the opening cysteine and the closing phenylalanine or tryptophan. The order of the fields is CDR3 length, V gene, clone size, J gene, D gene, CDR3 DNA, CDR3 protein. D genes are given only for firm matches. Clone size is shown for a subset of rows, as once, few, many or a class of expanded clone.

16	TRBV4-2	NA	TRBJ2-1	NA	TGTGCCAGCAGCCAGGGGGAGGTCGATTCCTACAATGAGCAGTTCTTC	CASSQGEVDSYNEQFF
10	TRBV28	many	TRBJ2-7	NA	TGTGCCAGCGCTCATTTCGAGCAGTACTTC	CASAHFEQYF
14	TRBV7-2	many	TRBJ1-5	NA	TGTGCCAGCAGCGCGCTCGGGCCCTTCCGAAACGTCCATTTT	CASSALGPFRNVHF
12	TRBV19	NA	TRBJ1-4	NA	TGTGCCAGTAGTATGAAACATGAAAAACTGTTTTTT	CASSMKHEKLFF
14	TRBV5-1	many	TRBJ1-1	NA	TGCGCCAGCAGCTTTTCTCGTTCGAACACTGAAGCTTTCTTT	CASSFSRSNTEAFF
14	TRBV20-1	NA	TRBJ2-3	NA	TGCAGTGCTAGAGATAGGGGTCGGACAGATACGCAGTATTTT	CSARDRGRTDTQYF
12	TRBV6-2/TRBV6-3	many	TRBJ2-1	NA	TGTGCCAGCAGTTACAGGCAGGGAATTAGGTTCTTC	CASSYRQGIRFF
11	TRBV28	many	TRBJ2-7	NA	TGTGCCAGCAGTAAAAGGTACGAGCAGTACTTC	CASSKRYEQYF
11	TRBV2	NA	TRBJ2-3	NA	TGTTCAAGACTGTCAAGTGATACGCAGTATTTT	CSRLSSDTQYF
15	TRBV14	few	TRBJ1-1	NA	TGTGCCAGCAGCCAAGATTGGGGGCCGAGCACTGAAGCTTTCTTT	CASSQDWGPSTEAFF
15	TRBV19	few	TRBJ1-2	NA	TGTGCCAGTAGGATGACACAGGGTCTATGGGTCGGCTACACCTTC	CASRMTQGLWVGYTF
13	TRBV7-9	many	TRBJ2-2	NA	TGTGCCAGCAGCCCCACAGAAACCGGGGAGCTGTTTTTT	CASSPTETGELFF
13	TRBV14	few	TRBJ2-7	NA	TGTGCCAGCAGCCAGACCACATCCTACGAGCAGTACTTC	CASSQTTSYEQYF
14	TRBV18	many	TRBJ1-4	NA	TGTGCCAGCTCACAGAGACAGACTAATGAAAAACTGTTTTTT	CASSQRQTNEKLFF
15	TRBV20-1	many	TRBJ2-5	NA	TGCAGTGCTAGAGACCCCCGAACCACCGAGGAGACCCAGTACTTC	CSARDPRTTEETQYF
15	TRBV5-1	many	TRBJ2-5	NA	TGCGCCAGCAGCTTGACGGCTCTTGAAACAGAGACCCAGTACTTC	CASSLTALETETQYF
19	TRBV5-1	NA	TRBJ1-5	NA	TGCGCCAGCAGCTTGGAAGTAGGCCGCAACTCCCCTAGGAGGCAGCCCCAGCATTTT	CASSLEVGRNSPRRQPQHF
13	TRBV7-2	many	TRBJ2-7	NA	TGTGCCAGCAGCTTAGGGGCAGATCCTTCGGAGTACTTC	CASSLGADPSEYF
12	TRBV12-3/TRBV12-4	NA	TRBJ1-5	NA	TGTGCCAGCAGTTTACGGTATCAGCCCCAGCATTTT	CASSLRYQPQHF
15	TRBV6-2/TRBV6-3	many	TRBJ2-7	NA	TGTGCCAGCAGTTCCCTGCGTCGGGGATCCTACGAGCAGTACTTC	CASSSLRRGSYEQYF
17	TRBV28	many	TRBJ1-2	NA	TGTGCCAGCACCGAAGGGTTCGGGCGAGTTTTGGTAGGTGGCTACACCTTC	CASTEGFGRVLVGGYTF
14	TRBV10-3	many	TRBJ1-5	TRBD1	TGTGCCATCAGTGACGACAGGGACTATCAGCCCCAGCATTTT	CAISDDRDYQPQHF
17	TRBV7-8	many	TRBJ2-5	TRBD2	TGTGCCAGCAGCTTAGCGCTAACAGCGGGGGTACGTGAGACCCAGTACTTC	CASSLALTAGVRETQYF